Listed below are T cell receptor beta chains from one sample, sequenced in a study of cytomegalovirus exposure and HLA in healthy donors. Repertoires were generated with immunoSEQ multiplex PCR, while TCRdb's copy carries only in-frame clones and drops some. The data contain around 150,000 clones, roughly 80% of them singletons. Sequenced sample: PBMCs. These receptors were obtained from a middle-aged man in good health and CMV-seronegative. The CDR3 runs from the conserved cysteine through the conserved F or W. Each record gives: V gene, J gene, CDR3 protein.

TRBV2	TRBJ1-1	CASSSRGDTEAFF
TRBV6-5	TRBJ2-2	CASRWTGGELFF
TRBV30	TRBJ2-7	CALNSQGYEQYF
TRBV23-1	TRBJ1-1	CASSQSYLQGQAGGNTEAFF
TRBV27	TRBJ2-6	CASSSGGGSGANVLTF
TRBV5-1	TRBJ2-5	CASSSGGQGAFQETQYF
TRBV7-8	TRBJ1-5	CASSLDRGQGQPQHF
TRBV5-1	TRBJ2-2	CASSFRGVGTGELFF
TRBV7-9	TRBJ1-4	CASRQENEKLFF
TRBV29-1	TRBJ1-1	CSVGAGVREAFF
TRBV19	TRBJ1-2	CASSMLTVSSYGYTF
TRBV27	TRBJ1-5	CASSLQHRNQPQHF
TRBV9	TRBJ1-2	CASSGKTRNYGYTF
TRBV28	TRBJ1-2	CASSGGIRTPDDYGYTF
TRBV10-1	TRBJ1-1	CASSESRNLNTEAFF
TRBV23-1	TRBJ2-7	CASSQSGHSRTYEQYF
TRBV15	TRBJ2-7	CATSREGQGHYEQYF
TRBV30	TRBJ1-5	CAWSHRRTGVTSNQPQHF
TRBV6-5	TRBJ1-1	CASRQIPGGTEAFF
TRBV5-5	TRBJ2-7	CASSLSLAYSYEQYF
TRBV12-5	TRBJ2-5	CASGPLETQYF
TRBV5-5	TRBJ2-7	CASSSGGREQYF
TRBV28	TRBJ2-7	CASSLRGGPSYEQYF
TRBV19	TRBJ1-6	CASRTTGALNSPLHF
TRBV30	TRBJ1-2	CAWSLGGALAGYTF
TRBV2	TRBJ1-4	CASSEASGRHEKLFF
TRBV30	TRBJ2-4	CAFEDTRRAKNIQYF
TRBV7-3	TRBJ2-3	CASSLVAASTDTQYF
TRBV4-2	TRBJ2-1	CASSQDPGGSSSYNEQFF
TRBV4-1	TRBJ1-3	CASNRIGDYTIYF
TRBV9	TRBJ2-7	CASSVEPGVIHEQYF
TRBV4-2	TRBJ2-7	CASSQVPAGGHYSYEQYF
TRBV2	TRBJ1-5	CASSRQVNQPQHF
TRBV19	TRBJ1-3	CASSLGTGFGNTIYF
TRBV7-8	TRBJ2-1	CASSLVGLSGNEQFF
TRBV6-5	TRBJ1-6	CASGRFRQNNSPLHF
TRBV13	TRBJ1-1	CASSSYRQLNTEAFF
TRBV5-1	TRBJ1-6	CASSLETGSSPLHF
TRBV30	TRBJ2-6	CAWSWAGANVLTF
TRBV7-2	TRBJ2-7	CASSFIGLAYEQYF
TRBV4-1	TRBJ2-3	CASSQDMRGVDTQYF
TRBV6-6	TRBJ1-6	CASSYSGQGNSPLHF
TRBV11-3	TRBJ2-7	CASSSGQDHEQYF
TRBV19	TRBJ1-5	CASSISDQPQHF
TRBV7-6	TRBJ2-3	CASSLVPSGGASDTQYF
TRBV9	TRBJ1-3	CASSVDIGDTIYF
TRBV7-6	TRBJ2-1	CASRIGRSEQFF
TRBV4-2	TRBJ1-2	CASSQDDRGSYGYTF
TRBV7-9	TRBJ2-7	CASRAGVHEQYF
TRBV5-6	TRBJ2-7	CASALAGGHSYEQYF
TRBV23-1	TRBJ1-1	CASSQSRRGTEAFF
TRBV27	TRBJ2-2	CASRLALNTGELFF
TRBV29-1	TRBJ1-5	CSVVLGNQPQHF
TRBV9	TRBJ1-1	CASSPRDSNTEAFF
TRBV5-1	TRBJ1-2	CASNGQGNYGYTF